What follows is one T cell receptor beta chain and its context. This sample is drawn from a study of blood T cell repertoires in COVID-19. Trimming shortened V by 6 bases and J by 8 bases, and 11 bases separated the two germline ends. There are 12 residues in the CDR3. Germline-derived CDR1 and CDR2 are MNHNY and SVGAGI (reference sequence). Sequencing was performed with immunoSEQ multiplex PCR; in TCRdb, only in-frame clones are kept and a portion is missing. The sample gives just under 350,000 clones, about nine tenths of which show up once; more than 5% is in the top ten. Seattle researchers signed up patients amid active infection and tracked them longitudinally.

The gene calls are TRBV6-6 and TRBJ1-3; no firm D call. The clonotype originates from a woman between 45 and 60 years old with COVID-19, enrolled during active disease. The sequenced sample consisted of peripheral blood. This CDR3 reads CASSTGRYTIYF. The CDR3 bases are TGTGCCAGCAGCACGGGGAGATACACCATATATTTT.